The entry that follows covers one T cell receptor (beta chain) sequence. The data originate from a study of T cell responses to AZD1222 COVID-19 vaccine. Sequencing was performed with immunoSEQ multiplex PCR; in TCRdb, only in-frame clones are kept and a portion is missing. Among tens of thousands of clones listed, around 81% were seen once. CDR1 and CDR2 (germline): MNHEY, SMNVEV (reference sequence). Trimming shortened V by 3 bases and J by 5 bases, and 9 bases separated the two germline ends. This CDR3 has 13 amino acids. The chain has TRBV27 and TRBJ2-3; the D gene is possibly TRBD1 (6 bases). The sample in question was peripheral blood, obtained 28 days after the second AZD1222 dose. The receptor comes from an adult who received the AZD1222 COVID-19 vaccine. The CDR3 sequence is CASSFRTEDTQYF. The CDR3 DNA reads as TGTGCCAGCAGTTTTCGGACAGAAGATACGCAGTATTTT.